This T cell receptor beta chain was captured by sequencing in a study of T cell changes during pregnancy in multiple sclerosis. The germline gives CDR1 SGHRS, CDR2 YFSETQ. V shed 6 bases and J 3 bases; nucleotides not matched to a gene: 5. The CDR3 sequence is 13 residues long. Here immunoSEQ multiplex PCR was the method, and the copy in TCRdb shows in-frame clones only, minus some. The repertoire holds 30,000 or so clones, 87% seen once, with about 9.9% in the top ten. This specimen was CD8+ T cells from peripheral blood mononuclear cells, taken in the first trimester of pregnancy. This TCR derives from a female donor with multiple sclerosis, enrolled in a pregnancy study. V usage is TRBV5-1 and J usage is TRBJ2-7; 8 bases fit TRBD1. CDR3 residues: CASTWDRSYEQYF. The CDR3 DNA sequence: TGCGCCAGCACGTGGGACAGGAGCTACGAGCAGTACTTC.